Reported below is one TCR beta chain. Antigen specificity is unknown. At one end, the junction sequence differs from germline, possibly due to a read error. Germline V gene lookup returns CDR1 SSHAT and CDR2 FNYEAQ (reference sequence). This CDR3 spans 15 amino acids. The data derive from a study of shared clonotypes between healthy human individuals. The study's findings and limits: Sharing across four donors was highest in naive CD4 (roughly 5%) and lowest in memory CD8 (about 0.4%). A generally larger estimated richness was seen in naive subsets than in memory subsets.

Repertoires were generated with immunoSEQ multiplex PCR, while TCRdb's copy carries only in-frame clones and drops some. This repertoire shows about 1,900,000 clones, about 95% found once; its top ten account for roughly 1.2%. In the naive CD8 group, cells lacked CD45RO and were positively selected for CCR7, so terminally differentiated effector memory CD45RA+ cells were left out. This clonotype originated in a man aged 18 to 30 in good health. The genes are TRBV7-7 and TRBJ2-1, with 12 bases matching TRBD2. Sequencing used naive CD8+ T cells sorted from blood. In DNA form, the CDR3 reads TGTGCTAGCAGCTCGCTAGCGGGGGGGCCGTATGAGCAGTTCTTC. It codes for CASSSLAGGPYEQFF.